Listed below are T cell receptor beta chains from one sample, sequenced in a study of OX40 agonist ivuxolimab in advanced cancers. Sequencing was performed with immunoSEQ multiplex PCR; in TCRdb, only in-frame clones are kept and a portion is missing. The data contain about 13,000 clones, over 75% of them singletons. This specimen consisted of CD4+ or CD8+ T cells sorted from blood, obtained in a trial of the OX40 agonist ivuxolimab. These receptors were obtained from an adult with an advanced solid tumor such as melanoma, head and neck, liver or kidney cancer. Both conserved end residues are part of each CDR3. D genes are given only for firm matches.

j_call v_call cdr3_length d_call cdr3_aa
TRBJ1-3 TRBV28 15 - CASRYDRSHGNTIYF
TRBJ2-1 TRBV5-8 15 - CASSLAGQERNEQFF
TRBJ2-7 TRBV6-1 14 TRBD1 CASSEGQGFYEQYF
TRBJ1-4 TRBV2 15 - CASSEGADFWEKLFF
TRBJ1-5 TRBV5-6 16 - CASSRFQGTSNQPQHF
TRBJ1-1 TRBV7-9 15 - CASSLRQVWINEAFF
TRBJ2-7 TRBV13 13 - CASSLGLSYEQYF
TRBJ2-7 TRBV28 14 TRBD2 CASSPGLAIHEQYF
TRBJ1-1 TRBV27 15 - CASSLSQGLNTEAFF
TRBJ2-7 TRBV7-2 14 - CASSLAGFGDEQYF
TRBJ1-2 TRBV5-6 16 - CASSLESTARNYGYTF
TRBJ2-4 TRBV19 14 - CASSIVGLGDIQYF
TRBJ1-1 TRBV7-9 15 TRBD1 CASSLVDRANTEAFF
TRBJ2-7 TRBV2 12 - CASSFGSYEQYF
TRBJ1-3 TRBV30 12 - CAWKGSGNTIYF
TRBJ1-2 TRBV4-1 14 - CASSQTGGDYGYTF
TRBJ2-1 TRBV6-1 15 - CASSPSASSYNEQFF
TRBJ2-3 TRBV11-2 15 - CASSLVRGLMDTQYF
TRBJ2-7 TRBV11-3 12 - CASSSNPYEQYF
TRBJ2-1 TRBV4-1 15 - CASSNQVSSYNEQFF
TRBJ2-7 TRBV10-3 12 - CAISESLWEQYF
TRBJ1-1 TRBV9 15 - CASSVDGVWDTEAFF
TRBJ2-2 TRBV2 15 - CASSEWGPRTGELFF
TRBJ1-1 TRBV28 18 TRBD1 CASSPNPGTGGMNTEAFF
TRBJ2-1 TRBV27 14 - CASSLISSYNEQFF
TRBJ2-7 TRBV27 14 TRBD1 CASSSGQGSGGQYF
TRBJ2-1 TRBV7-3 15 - CASSLDSGTYNEQFF
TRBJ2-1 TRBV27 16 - CASSLSVGSSYNEQFF
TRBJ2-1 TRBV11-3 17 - CASSLSPVEWGYNEQFF
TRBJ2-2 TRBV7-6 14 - CASRTGLSGGELFF
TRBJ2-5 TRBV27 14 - CASSLMGRRETQYF
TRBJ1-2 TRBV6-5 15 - CASSWDFRTEWGYTF
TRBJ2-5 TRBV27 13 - CASSFGGGETQYF
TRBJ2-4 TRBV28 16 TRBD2 CASSILTSGKKNIQYF
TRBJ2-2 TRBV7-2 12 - CASRHLGGELFF
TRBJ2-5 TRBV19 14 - CASSIGPYEETQYF
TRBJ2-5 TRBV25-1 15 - CASSWRGVGQETQYF
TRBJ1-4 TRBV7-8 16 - CASSLRNRVLNEKLFF
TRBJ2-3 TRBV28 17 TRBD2 CASSPISGRGGLDTQYF
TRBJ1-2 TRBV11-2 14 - CASSLGWQGYGYTF
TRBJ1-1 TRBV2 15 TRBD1 CASRTDRGFFAEAFF
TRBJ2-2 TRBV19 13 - CASSIPNTGELFF
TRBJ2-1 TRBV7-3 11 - CASSLDNEQFF